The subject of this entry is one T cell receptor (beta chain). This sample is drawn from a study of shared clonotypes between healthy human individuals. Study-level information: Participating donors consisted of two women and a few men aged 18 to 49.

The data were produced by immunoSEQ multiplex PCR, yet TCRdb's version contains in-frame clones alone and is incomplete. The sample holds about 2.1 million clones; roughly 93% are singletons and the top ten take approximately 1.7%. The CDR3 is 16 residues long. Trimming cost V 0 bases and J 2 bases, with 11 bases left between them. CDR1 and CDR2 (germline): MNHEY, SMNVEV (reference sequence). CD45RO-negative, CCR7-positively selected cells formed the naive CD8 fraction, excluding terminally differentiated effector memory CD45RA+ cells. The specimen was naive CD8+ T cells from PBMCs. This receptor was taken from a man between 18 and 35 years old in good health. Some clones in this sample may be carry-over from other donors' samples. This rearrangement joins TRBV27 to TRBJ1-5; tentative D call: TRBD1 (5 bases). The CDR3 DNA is TGTGCCAGCAGTTTATCTTTTCGGACACGCAATCAGCCCCAGCATTTT. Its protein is CASSLSFRTRNQPQHF.